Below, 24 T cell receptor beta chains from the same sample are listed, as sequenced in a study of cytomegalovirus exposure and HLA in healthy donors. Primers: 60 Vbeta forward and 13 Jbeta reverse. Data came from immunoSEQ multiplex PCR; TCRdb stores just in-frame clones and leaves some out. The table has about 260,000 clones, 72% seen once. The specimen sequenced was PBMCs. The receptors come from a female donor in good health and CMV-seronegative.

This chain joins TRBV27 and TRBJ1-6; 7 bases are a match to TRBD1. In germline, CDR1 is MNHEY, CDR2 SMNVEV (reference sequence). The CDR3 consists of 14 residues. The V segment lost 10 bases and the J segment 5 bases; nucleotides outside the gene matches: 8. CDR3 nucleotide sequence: TGTGCCACCTCTAGGGGACAGAATAATTCACCCCTCCACTTT. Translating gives CATSRGQNNSPLHF.

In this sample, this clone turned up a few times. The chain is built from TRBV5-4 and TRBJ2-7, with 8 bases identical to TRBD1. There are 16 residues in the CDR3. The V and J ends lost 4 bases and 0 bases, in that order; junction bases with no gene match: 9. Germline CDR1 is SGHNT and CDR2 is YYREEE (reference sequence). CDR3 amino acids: CASSPGQDPLSYEQYF. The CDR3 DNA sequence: TGTGCCAGCAGCCCGGGACAGGACCCGCTCTCCTACGAGCAGTACTTC.

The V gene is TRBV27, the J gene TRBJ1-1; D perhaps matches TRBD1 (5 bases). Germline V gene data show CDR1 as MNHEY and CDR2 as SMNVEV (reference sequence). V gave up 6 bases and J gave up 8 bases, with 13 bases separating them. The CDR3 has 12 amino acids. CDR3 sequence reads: CASRLGGAEAFF. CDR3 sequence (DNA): TGTGCCAGCAGGCTGGGAGGGGCAGAAGCTTTCTTT.

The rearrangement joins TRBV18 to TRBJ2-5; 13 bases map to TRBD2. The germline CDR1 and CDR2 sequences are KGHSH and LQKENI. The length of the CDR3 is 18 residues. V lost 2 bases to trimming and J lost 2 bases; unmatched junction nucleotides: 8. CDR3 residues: CASSPRTSGSGYQETQYF. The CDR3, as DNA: TGTGCCAGCTCACCAAGGACTAGCGGGAGTGGGTATCAAGAGACCCAGTACTTC.

DNA for the CDR3: TGCGCCAGCAAGGGAACTAGCGGGAGCACAGATACGCAGTATTTT. Its translation is CASKGTSGSTDTQYF. V and J are TRBV5-1 and TRBJ2-3; TRBD2 agrees at 9 bases. Unmatched junction bases numbered 5, after V lost 6 bases and J lost 0 bases. This CDR3 has 15 amino acids. Germline V gene lookup returns CDR1 SGHRS and CDR2 YFSETQ.

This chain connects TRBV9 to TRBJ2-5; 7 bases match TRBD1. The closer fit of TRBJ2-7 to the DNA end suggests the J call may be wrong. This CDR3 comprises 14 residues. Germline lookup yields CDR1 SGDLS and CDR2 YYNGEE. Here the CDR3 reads CASSPRDSQYEQYF. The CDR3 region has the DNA TGTGCCAGCAGCCCCCGGGACAGCCAATACGAGCAGTACTTC.

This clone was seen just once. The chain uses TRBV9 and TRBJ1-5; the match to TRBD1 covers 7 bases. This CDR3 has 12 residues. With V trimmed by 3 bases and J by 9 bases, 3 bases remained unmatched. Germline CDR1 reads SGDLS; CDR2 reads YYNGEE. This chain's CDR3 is CASSAQGGPQHF. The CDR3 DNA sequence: TGTGCCAGCAGCGCCCAGGGGGGGCCCCAGCATTTT.

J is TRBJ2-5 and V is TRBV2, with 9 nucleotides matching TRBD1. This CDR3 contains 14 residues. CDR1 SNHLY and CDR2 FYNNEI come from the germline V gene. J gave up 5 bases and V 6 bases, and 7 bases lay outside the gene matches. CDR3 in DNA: TGTGCCAGCAGAGGGACAGGGAATATCGAGACCCAGTACTTC. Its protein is CASRGTGNIETQYF. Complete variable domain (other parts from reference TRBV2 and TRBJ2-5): EPEVTQTPSHQVTQMGQEVILRCVPISNHLYFYWYRQILGQKVEFLVSFYNNEISEKSEIFDDQFSVERPDGSNFTLKIRSTKLEDSAMYFCASRGTGNIETQYFGPGTRLLVL.

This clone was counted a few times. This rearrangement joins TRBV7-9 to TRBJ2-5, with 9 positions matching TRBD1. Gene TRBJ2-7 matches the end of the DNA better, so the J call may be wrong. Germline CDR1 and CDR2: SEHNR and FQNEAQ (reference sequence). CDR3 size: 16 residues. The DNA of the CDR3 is TGTGCCAGCAGCAAACCGGGACAGGGTCCCTCCTACGAGCAGTACTTC. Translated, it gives CASSKPGQGPSYEQYF.

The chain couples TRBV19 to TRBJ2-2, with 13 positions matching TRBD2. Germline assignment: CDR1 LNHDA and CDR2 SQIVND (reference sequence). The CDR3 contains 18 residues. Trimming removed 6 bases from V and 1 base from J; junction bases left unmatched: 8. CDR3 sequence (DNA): TGTGCCAGTAGCCCCGGACTAGCGGGGGAAGTGAACACCGGGGAGCTGTTTTTT. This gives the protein CASSPGLAGEVNTGELFF. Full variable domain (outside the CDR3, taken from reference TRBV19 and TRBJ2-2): DGGITQSPKYLFRKEGQNVTLSCEQNLNHDAMYWYRQDPGQGLRLIYYSQIVNDFQKGDIAEGYSVSREKKESFPLTVTSAQKNPTAFYLCASSPGLAGEVNTGELFFGEGSRLTVL.

The CDR3 DNA reads TGTGCCAGCAGCTTATACCTAGCGGGAGTCGCCCGCAAAGAGACCCAGTACTTC. Its protein product is CASSLYLAGVARKETQYF. The chain combines TRBV7-8 with TRBJ2-5; 10 bases align to TRBD2. The germline V gene has CDR1 SGHVS and CDR2 FQNEAQ. V shed 2 bases and J 3 bases; nucleotides not matched to a gene: 12. This CDR3 contains 18 residues. The whole variable domain, remainder taken from reference TRBV7-8 and TRBJ2-5, is GAGVSQSPRYKVAKRGQDVALRCDPISGHVSLFWYQQALGQGPEFLTYFQNEAQLDKSGLPSDRFFAERPEGSVSTLKIQRTQQEDSAVYLCASSLYLAGVARKETQYFGPGTRLLVL.

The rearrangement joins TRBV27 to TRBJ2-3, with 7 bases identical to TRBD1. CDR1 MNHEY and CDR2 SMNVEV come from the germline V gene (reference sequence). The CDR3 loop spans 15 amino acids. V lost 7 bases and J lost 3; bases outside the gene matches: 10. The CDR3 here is CASTLLTGRTDTQYF. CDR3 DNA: TGTGCCAGCACCCTATTGACAGGGCGGACAGATACGCAGTATTTT.

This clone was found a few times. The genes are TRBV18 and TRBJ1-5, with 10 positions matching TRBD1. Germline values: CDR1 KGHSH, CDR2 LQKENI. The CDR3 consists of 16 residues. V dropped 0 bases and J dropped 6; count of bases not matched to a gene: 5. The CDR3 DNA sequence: TGTGCCAGCTCACCACCGTTGACAGGGGGCAGTCAGCCCCAGCATTTT. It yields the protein CASSPPLTGGSQPQHF.

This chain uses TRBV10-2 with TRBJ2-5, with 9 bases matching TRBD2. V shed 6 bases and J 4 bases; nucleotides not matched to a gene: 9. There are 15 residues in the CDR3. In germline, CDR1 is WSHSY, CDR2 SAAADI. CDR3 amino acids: CASRDSGRARETQYF. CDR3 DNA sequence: TGCGCCAGCAGGGATAGCGGGAGAGCTCGAGAGACCCAGTACTTC.

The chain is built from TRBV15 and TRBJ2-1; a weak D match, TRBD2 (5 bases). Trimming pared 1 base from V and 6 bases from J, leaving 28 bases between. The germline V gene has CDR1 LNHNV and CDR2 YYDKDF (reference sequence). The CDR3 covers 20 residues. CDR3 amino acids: CATSRAGRGSTSRATNEQFF. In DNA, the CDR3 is TGTGCCACCAGCAGAGCGGGTCGGGGTAGCACCAGTAGGGCTACCAATGAGCAGTTCTTC.

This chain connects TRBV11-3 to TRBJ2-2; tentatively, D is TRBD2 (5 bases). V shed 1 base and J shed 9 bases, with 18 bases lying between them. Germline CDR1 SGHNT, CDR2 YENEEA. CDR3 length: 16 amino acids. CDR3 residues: CASSLGRSRAFWELFF. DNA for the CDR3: TGTGCCAGCAGCTTAGGAAGGTCGCGGGCATTCTGGGAGCTGTTTTTT.

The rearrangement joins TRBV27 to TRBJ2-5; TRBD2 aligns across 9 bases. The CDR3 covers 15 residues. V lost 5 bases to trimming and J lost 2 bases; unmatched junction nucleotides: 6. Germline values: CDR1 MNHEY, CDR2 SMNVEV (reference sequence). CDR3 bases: TGTGCCAGCAGTCCCCAGGGACTAGCTCAAGAGACCCAGTACTTC. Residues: CASSPQGLAQETQYF.

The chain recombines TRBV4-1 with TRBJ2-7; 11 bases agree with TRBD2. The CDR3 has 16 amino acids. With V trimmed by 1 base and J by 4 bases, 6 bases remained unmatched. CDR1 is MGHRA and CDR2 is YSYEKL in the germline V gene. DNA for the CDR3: TGCGCCAGCAGCCAAGTAGCGGGAGGGCCCTGGTACGAGCAGTACTTC. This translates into CASSQVAGGPWYEQYF.

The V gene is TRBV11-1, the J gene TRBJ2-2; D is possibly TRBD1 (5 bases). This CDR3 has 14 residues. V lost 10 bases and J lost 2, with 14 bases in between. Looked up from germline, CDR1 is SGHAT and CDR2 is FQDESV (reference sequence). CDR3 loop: CATKAGLNTGELFF. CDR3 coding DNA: TGTGCCACCAAGGCAGGGCTCAACACCGGGGAGCTGTTTTTT.

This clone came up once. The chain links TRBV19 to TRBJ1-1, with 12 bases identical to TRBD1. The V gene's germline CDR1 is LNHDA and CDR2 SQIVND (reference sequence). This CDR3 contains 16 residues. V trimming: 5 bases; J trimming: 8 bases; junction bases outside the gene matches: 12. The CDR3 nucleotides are TGTGCCAGTAGTGCGGGACAGGGGGCCCCTCACCCCGAAGCTTTCTTT. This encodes CASSAGQGAPHPEAFF.

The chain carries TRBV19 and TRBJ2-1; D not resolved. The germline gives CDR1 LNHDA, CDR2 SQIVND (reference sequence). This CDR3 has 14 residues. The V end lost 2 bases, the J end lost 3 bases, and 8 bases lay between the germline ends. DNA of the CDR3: TGTGCCAGTAGTATAACTCAAATCTACAATGAGCAGTTCTTC. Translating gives CASSITQIYNEQFF.

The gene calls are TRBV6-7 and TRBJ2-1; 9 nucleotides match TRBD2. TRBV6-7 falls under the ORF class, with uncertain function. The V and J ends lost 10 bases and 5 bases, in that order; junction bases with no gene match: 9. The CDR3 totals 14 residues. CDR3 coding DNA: TGTGCCACCGGCCGACTAGCGGTCGACAATGAGCAGTTCTTC. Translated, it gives CATGRLAVDNEQFF.

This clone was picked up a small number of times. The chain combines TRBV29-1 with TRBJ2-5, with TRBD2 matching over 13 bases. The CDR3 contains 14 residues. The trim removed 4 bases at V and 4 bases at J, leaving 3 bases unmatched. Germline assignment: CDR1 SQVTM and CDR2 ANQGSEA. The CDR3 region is CSVAGLAGVETQYF. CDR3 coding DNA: TGCAGCGTTGCTGGACTAGCGGGAGTAGAGACCCAGTACTTC.

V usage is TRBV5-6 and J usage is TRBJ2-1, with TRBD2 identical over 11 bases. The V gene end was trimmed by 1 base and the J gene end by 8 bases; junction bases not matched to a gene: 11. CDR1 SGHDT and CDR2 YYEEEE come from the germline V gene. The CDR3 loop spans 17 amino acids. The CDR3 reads CASSLRLAGGLIDEQFF. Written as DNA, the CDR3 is TGTGCCAGCAGCTTGAGGCTAGCGGGAGGCCTTATCGATGAGCAGTTCTTC.